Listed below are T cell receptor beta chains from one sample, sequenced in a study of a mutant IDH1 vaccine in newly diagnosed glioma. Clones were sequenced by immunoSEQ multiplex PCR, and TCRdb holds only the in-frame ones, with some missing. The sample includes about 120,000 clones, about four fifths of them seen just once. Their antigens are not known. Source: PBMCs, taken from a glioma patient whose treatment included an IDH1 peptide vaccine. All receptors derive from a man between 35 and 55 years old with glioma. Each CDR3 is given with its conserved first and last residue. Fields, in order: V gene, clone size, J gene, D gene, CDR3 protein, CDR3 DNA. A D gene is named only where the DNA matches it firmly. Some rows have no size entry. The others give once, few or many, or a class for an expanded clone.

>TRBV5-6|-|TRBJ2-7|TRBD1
CASTQGAMYEQYF
TGTGCCAGCACCCAGGGGGCGATGTACGAGCAGTACTTC
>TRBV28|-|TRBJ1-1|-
CASSPPQGTEAFF
TGTGCCAGCAGCCCGCCCCAAGGGACTGAAGCTTTCTTT
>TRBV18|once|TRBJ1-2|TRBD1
CASSLSGQGFNYGYTF
TGTGCCAGCTCCCTATCGGGACAGGGATTTAACTATGGCTACACCTTC
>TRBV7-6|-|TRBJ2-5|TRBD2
CASRSGSQETQYF
TGTGCCAGCAGAAGCGGGAGCCAAGAGACCCAGTACTTC
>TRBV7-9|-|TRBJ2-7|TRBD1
CASSPPDRGHEQYF
TGTGCCAGCAGCCCTCCGGACAGGGGACACGAGCAGTACTTC
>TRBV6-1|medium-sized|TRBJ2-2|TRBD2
CASTEVAGGVTGELFF
TGTGCCAGCACTGAAGTAGCGGGGGGGGTCACCGGGGAGCTGTTTTTT
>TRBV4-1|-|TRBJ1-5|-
CASSQCIYQPQHF
TGCGCCAGCAGCCAATGCATTTATCAGCCCCAGCATTTT
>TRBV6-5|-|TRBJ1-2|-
CASMSGPNYGYTF
TGTGCCAGTATGTCGGGACCTAACTATGGCTACACCTTC
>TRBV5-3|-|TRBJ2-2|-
CARSLKGSGALTGELFF
TGTGCCAGAAGCTTGAAGGGATCGGGGGCCCTCACCGGGGAGCTGTTTTTT
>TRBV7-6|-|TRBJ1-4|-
CASSLGAEDEKLFF
TGTGCCAGCAGCTTAGGGGCAGAGGATGAAAAACTGTTTTTT
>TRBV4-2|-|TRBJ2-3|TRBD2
CASSQGGRASDTQYF
TGTGCCAGCAGCCAAGGCGGGAGGGCCTCAGATACGCAGTATTTT
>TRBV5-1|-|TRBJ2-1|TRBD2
CASSFASGSGPRGLYNEQFF
TGCGCCAGCAGCTTCGCGAGCGGGAGCGGGCCCCGAGGACTCTACAATGAGCAGTTCTTC
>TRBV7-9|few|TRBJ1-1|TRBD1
CASSFRDRGPTEAFF
TGTGCCAGCAGCTTCAGAGACAGGGGGCCCACTGAAGCTTTCTTT
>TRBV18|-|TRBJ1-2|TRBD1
CASSPRRDSGEGYTF
TGTGCCAGCTCACCACGCCGGGACAGCGGGGAGGGCTACACCTTC
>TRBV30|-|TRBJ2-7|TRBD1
CAWSTGDRHEQYF
TGTGCCTGGAGCACAGGGGATCGACACGAGCAGTACTTC
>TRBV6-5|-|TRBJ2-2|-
CAAGTPPGELFF
TGTGCCGCCGGGACACCTCCCGGGGAGCTGTTTTTT